The text below deals with one TCR beta chain. As yet, its antigen is unknown. Treg sorting used a CD4+CD25+CD127-/low gate. Broader study findings: Tumor Tregs overlapped most with tumor, then blood, naive CD4+ cells.

TCRdb fed the 5' RACE reads into MiXCR, producing one record per CDR3 protein. The sample lists approximately 50,000 distinct CDR3 sequences; 26% were seen once. This receptor was identified in a female donor with breast cancer. What was sequenced was tumor-infiltrating Tregs sorted from the breast tumor.

CDR3 coding DNA: TGTGCCAGCAGCCCTAGACTTTCGGAGACCCAGTACTTC. Translation gives CASSPRLSETQYF. V and J are TRBV9 and TRBJ2-5, with no clear D. V lost 4 bases and J lost 5, with 12 bases in between. The V gene's germline CDR1 is SGDLS and CDR2 YYNGEE. The CDR3 runs to 13 residues.